A selection of T cell receptor beta chains follows, all from one sample in a study of cytomegalovirus exposure and HLA in healthy donors. Measured with immunoSEQ multiplex PCR; TCRdb has only the in-frame clones, and not every one. The sample carries under 110,000 clones, under 80% recorded once. The sample comprised PBMCs. The receptors shown here come from a woman aged 45-65 years in good health and CMV-seropositive. CDR3s include the opening cysteine and the closing phenylalanine or tryptophan. Each record gives: D gene, V gene, clone size, J gene, CDR3 protein, CDR3 DNA. A D gene is named only where the DNA matches it firmly. Not all rows give a size; the values are once, few, many and, for expanded clones, a class.

TRBD1	TRBV9	-	TRBJ1-2	CASSAGTGGYYGYTF	TGTGCCAGCAGCGCCGGGACAGGGGGTTACTATGGCTACACCTTC
TRBD2	TRBV5-1	-	TRBJ2-7	CASSFGGTYEQYF	TGCGCCAGCAGCTTCGGGGGGACCTACGAGCAGTACTTC
-	TRBV5-5	-	TRBJ1-1	CASSLGVVLGTEAFF	TGTGCCAGCAGCTTAGGGGTTGTTCTTGGCACTGAAGCTTTCTTT
-	TRBV28	-	TRBJ2-6	CASSLQANVLTF	TGTGCCAGCAGTTTACAGGCTAACGTCCTGACTTTC
-	TRBV5-6	-	TRBJ2-7	CASSLGPPRQVLGEQYF	TGTGCCAGCAGCTTGGGCCCCCCCAGACAGGTATTGGGCGAGCAGTACTTC
TRBD1	TRBV7-3	-	TRBJ2-2	CASSDRGPGELFF	TGTGCCAGCAGCGACAGGGGCCCCGGGGAGCTGTTTTTT
-	TRBV20-1	-	TRBJ2-7	CSASKRGEQYF	TGCAGTGCTAGTAAAAGGGGAGAGCAGTACTTC
-	TRBV19	-	TRBJ2-5	CASSLHTKETQYF	TGTGCCAGTAGTCTGCACACGAAAGAGACCCAGTACTTC
-	TRBV4-2	-	TRBJ1-2	CASSQEQDYGYTF	TGTGCCAGCAGCCAAGAACAGGACTATGGCTACACCTTC
TRBD1	TRBV9	few	TRBJ1-6	CASSAVGTGGHSPLHF	TGTGCCAGCAGCGCCGTGGGGACAGGGGGACATTCACCCCTCCACTTT
TRBD2	TRBV7-2	-	TRBJ2-3	CASSLAEAGGPVTQYF	TGTGCCAGCAGCTTAGCCGAGGCGGGGGGGCCTGTTACGCAGTATTTT
-	TRBV5-1	-	TRBJ1-3	CASSSQGFGNTIYF	TGCGCCAGCAGCTCACAGGGATTTGGAAACACCATATATTTT
-	TRBV19	-	TRBJ1-1	CASSIVGWALNTEAFF	TGTGCCAGTAGTATAGTAGGATGGGCCTTGAACACTGAAGCTTTCTTT
-	TRBV7-3	-	TRBJ2-3	CASSRTTYTDTQYF	TGTGCCAGCAGCCGGACTACCTACACAGATACGCAGTATTTT
-	TRBV7-6	once	TRBJ1-5	CASSSEYSNQPQHF	TGTGCCAGCAGCAGCGAGTATAGCAATCAGCCCCAGCATTTT
-	TRBV4-2	-	TRBJ1-5	CASSRTAPNQPQHF	TGTGCCAGCAGTCGGACAGCACCTAATCAGCCCCAGCATTTT
TRBD2	TRBV6-6	-	TRBJ2-1	CASTGGLAGNEQFF	TGTGCCAGCACCGGGGGACTAGCGGGCAATGAGCAGTTCTTC
TRBD2	TRBV2	-	TRBJ2-1	CASRPWPTSGATESSYNEQFF	TGTGCCAGCAGGCCCTGGCCCACTAGCGGGGCGACGGAAAGCTCCTACAATGAGCAGTTCTTC
TRBD1	TRBV6-1	few	TRBJ1-1	CAISRQGLNTEAFF	TGTGCCATCTCACGACAGGGGTTGAACACTGAAGCTTTCTTT